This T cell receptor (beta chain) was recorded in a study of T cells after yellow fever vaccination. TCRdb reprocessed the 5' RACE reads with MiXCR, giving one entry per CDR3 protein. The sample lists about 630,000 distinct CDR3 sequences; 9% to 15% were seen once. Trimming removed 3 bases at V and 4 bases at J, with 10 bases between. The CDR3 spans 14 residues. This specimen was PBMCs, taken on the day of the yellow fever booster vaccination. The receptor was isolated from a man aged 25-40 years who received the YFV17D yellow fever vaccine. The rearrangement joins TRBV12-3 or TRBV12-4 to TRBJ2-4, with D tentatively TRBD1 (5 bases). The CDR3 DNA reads TGTGCCAGCAGTTTGTACAGACAGAAAAACATTCAGTACTTC. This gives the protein CASSLYRQKNIQYF.